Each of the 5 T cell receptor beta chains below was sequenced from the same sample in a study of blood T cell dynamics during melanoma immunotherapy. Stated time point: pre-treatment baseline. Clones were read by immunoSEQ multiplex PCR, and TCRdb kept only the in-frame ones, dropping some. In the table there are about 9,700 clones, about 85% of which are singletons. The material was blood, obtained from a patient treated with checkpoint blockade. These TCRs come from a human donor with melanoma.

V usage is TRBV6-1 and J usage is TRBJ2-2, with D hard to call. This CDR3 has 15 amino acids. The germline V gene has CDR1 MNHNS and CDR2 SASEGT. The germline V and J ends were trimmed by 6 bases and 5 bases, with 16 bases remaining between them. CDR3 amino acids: CASRIRTVLTGELFF. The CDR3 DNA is TGTGCCAGCAGGATTCGGACGGTCCTTACCGGGGAGCTGTTTTTT.

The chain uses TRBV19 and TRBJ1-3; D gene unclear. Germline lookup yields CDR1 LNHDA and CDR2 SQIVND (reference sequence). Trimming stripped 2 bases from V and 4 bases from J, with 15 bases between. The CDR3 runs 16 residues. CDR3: CASSIRGFSVGNTIYF. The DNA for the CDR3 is TGTGCCAGTAGTATAAGAGGGTTCAGTGTGGGAAACACCATATATTTT.

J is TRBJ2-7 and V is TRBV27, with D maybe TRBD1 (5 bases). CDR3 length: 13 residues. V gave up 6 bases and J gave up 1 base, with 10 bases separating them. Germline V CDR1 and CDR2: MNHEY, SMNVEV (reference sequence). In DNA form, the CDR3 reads TGTGCCAGCAGCCGAAGGGGATCCTACGAGCAGTACTTC. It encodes CASSRRGSYEQYF.

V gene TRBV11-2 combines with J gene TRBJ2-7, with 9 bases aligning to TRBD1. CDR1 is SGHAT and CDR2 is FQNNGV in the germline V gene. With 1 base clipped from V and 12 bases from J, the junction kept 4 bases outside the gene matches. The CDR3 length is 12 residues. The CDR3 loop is CASSLGDRESYF. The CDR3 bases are TGTGCCAGCAGCTTAGGGGACAGGGAGTCGTACTTC.

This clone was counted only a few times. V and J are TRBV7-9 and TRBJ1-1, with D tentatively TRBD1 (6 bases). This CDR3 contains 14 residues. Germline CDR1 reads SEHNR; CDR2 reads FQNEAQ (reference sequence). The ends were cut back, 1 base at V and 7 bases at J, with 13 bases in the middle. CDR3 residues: CASSLVRGHVEAFF. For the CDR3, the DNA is TGTGCCAGCAGCTTAGTACGGGGGCACGTTGAAGCTTTCTTT.